One and the same sample provided the 11 T cell receptor beta chains below, sequenced in a study of graft-versus-host responses after intestinal transplantation. Sequenced by immunoSEQ multiplex PCR; TCRdb stores in-frame clones only, minus some. The sample includes approximately 3,500 clones, roughly 93% of them seen just once. The sequences come from PBMCs, collected 11 days after intestinal transplantation. All receptors come from a human patient who received an intestinal transplant, so some T cells may come from the graft donor.

V usage is TRBV6-7 and J usage is TRBJ2-6; no clear D gene. TRBV6-7 is an open reading frame, and its role is uncertain. The V end lost 5 bases, the J end lost 5 bases, and 25 bases lay between the germline ends. This CDR3 contains 19 residues. For the CDR3, the DNA is TGTGCCAGCAGTCCGTTTGAGCGTATTTACAAAAGTCGGGCCAACGTCCTGACTTTC. Its protein product is CASSPFERIYKSRANVLTF.

The rearrangement uses TRBV7-9 and TRBJ1-1; D gene uncertain. Trimming pared 5 bases from V and 0 bases from J, leaving 16 bases between. CDR1 SEHNR and CDR2 FQNEAQ come from the germline V gene (reference sequence). The CDR3 has 16 residues. This CDR3 reads CASSPRQGTMNTEAFF. CDR3 DNA sequence: TGTGCCAGCAGCCCTAGACAAGGCACTATGAACACTGAAGCTTTCTTT.

The chain couples TRBV30 to TRBJ1-2, with 7 bases identical to TRBD1. J was trimmed by 6 bases and V by 2 bases; bases with no gene match: 9. CDR3 length: 14 residues. Germline CDR1 and CDR2: GTSNPN and SVGIG (reference sequence). The CDR3 region has the DNA TGTGCCTGGAGTTCTACCTGGGACAGCCATGGCTACACCTTC. This gives the protein CAWSSTWDSHGYTF.

The chain combines TRBV7-2 with TRBJ1-5; TRBD1 matches 9 bases. Germline V gene sequence: CDR1 SGHTA, CDR2 FQGNSA. The CDR3 has 17 residues. Trimming removed 4 bases from V and 5 bases from J; junction bases left unmatched: 12. The CDR3 DNA follows: TGTGCCAGCAGCTCCATACGAGGACAGGGGACATATCAGCCCCAGCATTTT. Amino acid sequence: CASSSIRGQGTYQPQHF.

This sequence joins TRBV5-6 and TRBJ2-1; D is perhaps TRBD2 (5 bases). Germline V lookup: CDR1 SGHDT, CDR2 YYEEEE. The CDR3 is 15 residues long. V lost 5 bases, J lost 4 bases, and 16 bases lay in between. In nucleotides, the CDR3 is TGTGCCAGCAGGACCGGGTTAGGCGGGTACAATGAGCAGTTCTTC. This sequence encodes CASRTGLGGYNEQFF.

The rearrangement uses TRBV6-4 and TRBJ1-1; no clear D. CDR1 MRHNA and CDR2 SNTAGT come from the germline V gene. The ends were cut back, 4 bases at V and 3 bases at J, with 15 bases in the middle. This CDR3 region has 15 residues. CDR3 amino acids: CASSVDLGGYTEAFF. CDR3 coding DNA: TGTGCCAGCAGTGTAGATTTGGGCGGGTACACTGAAGCTTTCTTT.

This CDR3 is CASSGDTIQSRANVLTF. CDR3 sequence (DNA): TGTGCCAGCAGTGGCGACACGATACAAAGTCGGGCCAACGTCCTGACTTTC. The chain joins TRBV2 to TRBJ2-6; no reliable D call. The germline CDR1 and CDR2 sequences are SNHLY and FYNNEI. The V end was cut by 4 bases, the J end by 5 bases, with 18 bases between. The length of the CDR3 is 17 residues.

V usage is TRBV9 and J usage is TRBJ2-5; possible D gene TRBD2, 6 bases. The V end lost 0 bases, the J end lost 6 bases, and 9 bases lay between the germline ends. The CDR3 runs 13 residues. Per germline, CDR1 SGDLS and CDR2 YYNGEE. The CDR3 DNA is TGTGCCAGCAGCGTAGGCGGGAAAAAGACCCAGTACTTC. It encodes CASSVGGKKTQYF.

The chain recombines TRBV5-1 with TRBJ2-5, with 11 bases lining up with TRBD2. The junction had 5 bases not matched to a gene; V was cut back by 0 bases and J by 4 bases. The CDR3 is 16 amino acids. Germline assignment: CDR1 SGHRS and CDR2 YFSETQ. CDR3 protein: CASSLVTSGRPETQYF. The CDR3 DNA is TGCGCCAGCAGCTTGGTAACTAGCGGGAGACCAGAGACCCAGTACTTC.

The J gene is TRBJ2-1, the V gene TRBV9; D is perhaps TRBD2 (6 bases). The germline V gene has CDR1 SGDLS and CDR2 YYNGEE. V lost 0 bases and J 8 bases, leaving 15 bases between the germline ends. This CDR3 spans 15 amino acids. CDR3 region: CASSVAPSERYEQFF. The DNA for the CDR3 is TGTGCCAGCAGCGTAGCTCCTAGCGAGAGGTATGAGCAGTTCTTC.

This clone appeared a single time. The chain has TRBV19 and TRBJ2-3; D perhaps matches TRBD1 (5 bases). Trimming took off 7 bases at V and 4 bases at J, with 9 bases between the two ends. Germline loops: CDR1 LNHDA, CDR2 SQIVND (reference sequence). The CDR3 runs 12 residues. Here the CDR3 reads CASNQGSDTQYF. The CDR3 bases are TGTGCCAGTAATCAGGGTTCAGATACGCAGTATTTT.